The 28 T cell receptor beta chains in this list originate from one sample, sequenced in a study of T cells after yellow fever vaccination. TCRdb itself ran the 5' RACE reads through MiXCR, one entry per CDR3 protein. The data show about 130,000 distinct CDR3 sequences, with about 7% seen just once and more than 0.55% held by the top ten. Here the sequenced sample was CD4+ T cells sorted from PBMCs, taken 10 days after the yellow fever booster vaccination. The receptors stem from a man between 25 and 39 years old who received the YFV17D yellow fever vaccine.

CDR3 in amino acids: CASSYWGDFYEQYF. The CDR3 DNA sequence: TGTGCCAGCAGTTACTGGGGGGACTTCTACGAGCAGTACTTC. The gene calls are TRBV6-5 and TRBJ2-7; D may be TRBD2 (6 bases). V shed 1 base and J shed 3 bases, with 10 bases lying between them. Germline CDR1 reads MNHEY; CDR2 reads SVGAGI. The CDR3 consists of 14 residues.

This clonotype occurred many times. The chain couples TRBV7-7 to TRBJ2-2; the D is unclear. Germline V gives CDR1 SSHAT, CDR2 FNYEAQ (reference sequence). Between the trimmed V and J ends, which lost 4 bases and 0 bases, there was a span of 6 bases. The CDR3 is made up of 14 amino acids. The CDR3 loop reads CASSSTTNTGELFF. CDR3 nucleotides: TGTGCCAGCAGCTCAACTACGAACACCGGGGAGCTGTTTTTT.

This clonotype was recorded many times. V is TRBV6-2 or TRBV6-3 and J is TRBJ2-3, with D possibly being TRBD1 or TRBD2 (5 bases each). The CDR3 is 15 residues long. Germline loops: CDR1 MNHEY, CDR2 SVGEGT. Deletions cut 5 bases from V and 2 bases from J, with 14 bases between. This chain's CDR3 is CASSPSGPPTDTQYF. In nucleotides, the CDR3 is TGTGCCAGCAGTCCCTCGGGGCCACCCACAGATACGCAGTATTTT.

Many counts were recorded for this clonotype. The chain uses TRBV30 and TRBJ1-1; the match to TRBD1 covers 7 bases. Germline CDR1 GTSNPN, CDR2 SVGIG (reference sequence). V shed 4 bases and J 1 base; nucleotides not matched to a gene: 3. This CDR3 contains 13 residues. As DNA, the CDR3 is TGTGCCTGGACCCGGGACAGGAACACTGAAGCTTTCTTT. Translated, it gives CAWTRDRNTEAFF.

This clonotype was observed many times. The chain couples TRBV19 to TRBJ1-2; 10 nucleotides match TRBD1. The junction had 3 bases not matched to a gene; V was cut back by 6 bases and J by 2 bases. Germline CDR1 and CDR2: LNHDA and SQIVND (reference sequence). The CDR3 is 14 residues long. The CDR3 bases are TGTGCCAGTAGATCGGGACAGGGGAACTATGGCTACACCTTC. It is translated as CASRSGQGNYGYTF.

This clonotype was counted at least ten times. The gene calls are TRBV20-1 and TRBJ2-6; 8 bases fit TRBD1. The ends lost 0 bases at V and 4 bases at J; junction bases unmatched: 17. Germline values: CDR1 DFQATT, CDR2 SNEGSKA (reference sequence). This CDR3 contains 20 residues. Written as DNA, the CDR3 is TGCAGTGCTAGAGATCGGGAGTGGGCAGGGGGCGCCTCCGGGGCCAACGTCCTGACTTTC. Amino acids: CSARDREWAGGASGANVLTF.

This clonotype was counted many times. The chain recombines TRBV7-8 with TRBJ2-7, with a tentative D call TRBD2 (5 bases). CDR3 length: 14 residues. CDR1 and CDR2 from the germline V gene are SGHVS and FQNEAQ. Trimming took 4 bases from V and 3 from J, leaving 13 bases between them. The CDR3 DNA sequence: TGTGCCAGCAGCTCCGATCCTGAGGGCTACGAGCAGTACTTC. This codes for CASSSDPEGYEQYF.

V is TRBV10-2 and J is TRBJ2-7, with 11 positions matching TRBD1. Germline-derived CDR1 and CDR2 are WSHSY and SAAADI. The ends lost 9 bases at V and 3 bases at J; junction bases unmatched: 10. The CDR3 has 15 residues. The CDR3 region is CASTGQGGANYEQYF. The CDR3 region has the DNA TGCGCCAGTACGGGACAGGGGGGAGCCAACTACGAGCAGTACTTC.

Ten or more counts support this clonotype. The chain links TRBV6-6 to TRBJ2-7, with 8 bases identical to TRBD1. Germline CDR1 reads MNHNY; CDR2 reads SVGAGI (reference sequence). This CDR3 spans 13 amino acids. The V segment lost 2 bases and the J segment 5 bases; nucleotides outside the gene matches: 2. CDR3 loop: CASSYTGGNEQYF. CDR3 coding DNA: TGTGCCAGCAGTTACACAGGGGGTAACGAGCAGTACTTC.

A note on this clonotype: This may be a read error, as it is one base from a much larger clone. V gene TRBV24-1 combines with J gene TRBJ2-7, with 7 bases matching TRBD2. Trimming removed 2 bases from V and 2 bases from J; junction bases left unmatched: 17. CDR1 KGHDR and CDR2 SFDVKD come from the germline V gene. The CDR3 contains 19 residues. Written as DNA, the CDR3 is TGTGCCACCAGTGATTCTGATTATCGGACTAGAACCCTTGCCTACGAGCAGTACTTC. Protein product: CATSDSDYRTRTLAYEQYF.

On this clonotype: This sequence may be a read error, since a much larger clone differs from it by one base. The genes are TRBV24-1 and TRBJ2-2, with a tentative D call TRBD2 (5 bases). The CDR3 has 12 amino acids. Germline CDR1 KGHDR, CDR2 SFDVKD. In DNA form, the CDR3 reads TGTGCCACCAGTGATTACGCCGGGGAGCTGGTTTTT. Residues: CATSDYAGELVF.

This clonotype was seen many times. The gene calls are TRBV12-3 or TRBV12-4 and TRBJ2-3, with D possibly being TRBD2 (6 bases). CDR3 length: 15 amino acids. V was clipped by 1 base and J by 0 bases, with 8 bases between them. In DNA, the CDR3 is TGTGCCAGCAGTTTAGTGAGCGGGAGCACAGATACGCAGTATTTT. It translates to CASSLVSGSTDTQYF.

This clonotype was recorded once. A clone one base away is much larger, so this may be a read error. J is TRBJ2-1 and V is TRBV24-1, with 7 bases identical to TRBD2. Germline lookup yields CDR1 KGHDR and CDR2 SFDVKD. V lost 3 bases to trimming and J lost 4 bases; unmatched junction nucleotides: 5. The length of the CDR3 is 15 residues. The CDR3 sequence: CATSDRRGMYNEQFF. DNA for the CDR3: TGTGCCACCAGTGATCGGCGGGGGATGTACAATGAGCAGTTCTTC.

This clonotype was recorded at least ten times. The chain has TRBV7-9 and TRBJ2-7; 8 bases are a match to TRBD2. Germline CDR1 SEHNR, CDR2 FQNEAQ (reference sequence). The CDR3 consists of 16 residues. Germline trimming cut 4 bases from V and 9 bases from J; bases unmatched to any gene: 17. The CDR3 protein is CASSYGGDLPGGGQYF. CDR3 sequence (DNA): TGTGCCAGCAGCTACGGGGGGGACCTCCCCGGGGGCGGGCAGTACTTC.

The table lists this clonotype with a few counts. The CDR3 sequence is CASSLSGAGANVLTF. The CDR3 nucleotides are TGTGCCAGCAGCTTGTCGGGGGCTGGGGCCAACGTCCTGACTTTC. The rearrangement links TRBV5-6 to TRBJ2-6, with D perhaps matching TRBD2 (6 bases). Trimming left V 1 base short and J 2 bases short, with 7 bases between. Germline V gives CDR1 SGHDT, CDR2 YYEEEE. The length of the CDR3 is 15 residues.

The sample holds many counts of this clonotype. Written as DNA, the CDR3 is TGTGCCAGCAGCTCCAGGTATAGAGAGACCCAGTACTTC. Translating gives CASSSRYRETQYF. The chain joins TRBV14 to TRBJ2-5; D is uncertain. The CDR3 loop spans 13 amino acids. Germline loops: CDR1 SGHDN, CDR2 FVKESK. V lost 5 bases, J lost 4 bases, and 11 bases lay in between.

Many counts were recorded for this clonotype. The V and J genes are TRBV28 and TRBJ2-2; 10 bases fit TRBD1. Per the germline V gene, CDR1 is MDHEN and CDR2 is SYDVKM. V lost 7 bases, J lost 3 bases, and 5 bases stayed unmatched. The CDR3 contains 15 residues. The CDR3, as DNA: TGTGCCAGCATCTCGGGACAGGGGTACACCGGGGAGCTGTTTTTT. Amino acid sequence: CASISGQGYTGELFF.

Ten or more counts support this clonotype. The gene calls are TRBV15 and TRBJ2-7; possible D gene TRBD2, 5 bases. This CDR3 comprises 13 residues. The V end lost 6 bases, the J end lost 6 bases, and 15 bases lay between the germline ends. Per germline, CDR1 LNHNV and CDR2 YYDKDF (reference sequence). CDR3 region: CATRKSPGSEQYF. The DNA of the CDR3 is TGTGCCACCAGAAAGAGCCCGGGATCCGAGCAGTACTTC.

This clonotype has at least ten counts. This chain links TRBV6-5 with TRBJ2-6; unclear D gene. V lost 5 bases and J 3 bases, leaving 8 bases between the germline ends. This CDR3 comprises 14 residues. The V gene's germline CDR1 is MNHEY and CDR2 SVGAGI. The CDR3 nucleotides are TGTGCCAGCAGTACCCTCTTTGGGGCCAACGTCCTGACTTTC. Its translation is CASSTLFGANVLTF.

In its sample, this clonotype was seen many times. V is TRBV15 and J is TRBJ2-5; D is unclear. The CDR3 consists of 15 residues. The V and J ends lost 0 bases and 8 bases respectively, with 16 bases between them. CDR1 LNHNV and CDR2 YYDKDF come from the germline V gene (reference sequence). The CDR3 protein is CATSRDQRAKITQYF. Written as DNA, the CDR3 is TGTGCCACCAGCAGAGATCAGAGAGCGAAGATAACCCAGTACTTC.

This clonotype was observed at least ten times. The CDR3 sequence: CASRRGGKFPGYTF. For the CDR3, the DNA is TGTGCCAGCAGGCGGGGAGGGAAATTCCCTGGCTACACCTTC. This rearrangement joins TRBV12-3 or TRBV12-4 to TRBJ1-2; no firm D call. The CDR3 sequence is 14 residues long. The germline V and J ends were trimmed by 6 bases and 7 bases, with 18 bases remaining between them.

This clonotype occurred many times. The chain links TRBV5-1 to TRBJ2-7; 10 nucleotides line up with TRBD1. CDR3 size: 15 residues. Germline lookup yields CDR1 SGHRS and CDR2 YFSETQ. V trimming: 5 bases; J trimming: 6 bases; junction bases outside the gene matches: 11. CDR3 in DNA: TGCGCCAGCAGGTTACGGGACAGGGGATTTTCCGAGCAGTACTTC. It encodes CASRLRDRGFSEQYF.

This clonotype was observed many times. CDR3 region: CSGDRGPTNTGELFF. The CDR3 nucleotides read TGCAGCGGGGACAGGGGGCCTACGAACACCGGGGAGCTGTTTTTT. V is TRBV29-1 and J is TRBJ2-2; 12 bases line up with TRBD1. CDR1 SQVTM and CDR2 ANQGSEA come from the germline V gene. The CDR3 runs to 15 residues. Trimming took 7 bases from V and 0 from J; bases not matched to a gene: 3.

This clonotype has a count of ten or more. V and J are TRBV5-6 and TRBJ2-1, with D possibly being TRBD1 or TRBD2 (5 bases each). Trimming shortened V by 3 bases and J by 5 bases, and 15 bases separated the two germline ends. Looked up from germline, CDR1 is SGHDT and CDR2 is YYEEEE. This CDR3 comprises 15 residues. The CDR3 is CASSSGTQYNNEQFF. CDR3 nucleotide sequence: TGTGCCAGCAGCTCCGGGACGCAGTACAACAATGAGCAGTTCTTC. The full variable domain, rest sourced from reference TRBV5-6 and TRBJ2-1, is DAGVTQSPTHLIKTRGQQVTLRCSPKSGHDTVSWYQQALGQGPQFIFQYYEEEERQRGNFPDRFSGHQFPNYSSELNVNALLLGDSALYLCASSSGTQYNNEQFFGPGTRLTVL.

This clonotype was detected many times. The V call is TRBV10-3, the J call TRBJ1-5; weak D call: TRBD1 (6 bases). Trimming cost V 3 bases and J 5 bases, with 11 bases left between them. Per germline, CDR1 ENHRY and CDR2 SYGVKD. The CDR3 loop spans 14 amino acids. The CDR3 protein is CAISDPGADQPQHF. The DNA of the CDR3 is TGTGCCATCAGTGATCCGGGGGCAGATCAGCCCCAGCATTTT.

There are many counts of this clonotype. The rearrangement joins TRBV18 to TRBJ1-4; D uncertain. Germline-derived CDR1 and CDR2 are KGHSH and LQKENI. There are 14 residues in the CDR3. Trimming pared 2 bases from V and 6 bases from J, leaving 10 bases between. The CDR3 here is CASSPGQADEKLFF. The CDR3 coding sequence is TGTGCCAGCTCACCAGGTCAAGCCGATGAAAAACTGTTTTTT.

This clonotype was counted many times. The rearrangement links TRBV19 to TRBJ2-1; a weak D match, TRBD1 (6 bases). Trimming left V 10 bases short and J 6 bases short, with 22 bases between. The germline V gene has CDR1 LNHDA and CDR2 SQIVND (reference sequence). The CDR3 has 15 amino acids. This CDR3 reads CATRGGTEPINEQFF. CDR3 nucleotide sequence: TGTGCCACCAGGGGTGGGACGGAACCCATCAATGAGCAGTTCTTC.

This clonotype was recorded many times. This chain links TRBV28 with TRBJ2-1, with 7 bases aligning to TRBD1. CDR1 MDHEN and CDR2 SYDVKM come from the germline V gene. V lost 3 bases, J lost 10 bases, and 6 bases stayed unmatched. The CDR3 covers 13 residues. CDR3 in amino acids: CASSFTGVREQFF. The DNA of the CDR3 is TGTGCCAGCAGTTTCACAGGGGTGAGGGAGCAGTTCTTC.